This TCR beta chain was identified in a study of neurological immune-mediated disorders. Libraries used 2 million unsorted PBMCs kept frozen in RNAlater. Study results and limitations: No CDR3 amino acid sequences were shared by expanded clones across subjects, suggesting private repertoires in all groups. While HTLV-1-associated myelopathy showed the greatest TCR clonal expansion, multiple sclerosis showed the least, falling below healthy controls.

The method for making cDNA was 5'RACE, and it used 10-nucleotide random UMIs. A single record per CDR3 protein comes from TCRdb applying MiXCR to the 5' RACE reads. The sample lists approximately 100,000 distinct CDR3 sequences; roughly 3.5% were seen once. This clonotype has ten or more counts. Its cognate antigen is unknown. The germline gives CDR1 SGHTA, CDR2 FQGNSA. The CDR3 sequence is 14 residues long. The V and J ends lost 1 base and 1 base respectively, with 7 bases between them. The V gene is TRBV7-2, the J gene TRBJ1-1, with D unclear. Sequencing input: PBMCs. This receptor was taken from a woman aged 50 to 65 with multiple sclerosis. The CDR3 DNA follows: TGTGCCAGCAGCTTAGTAGGAGCGAACACTGAAGCTTTCTTT. It translates to CASSLVGANTEAFF. Full variable domain (outside the CDR3, taken from reference TRBV7-2 and TRBJ1-1): GAGVSQSPSNKVTEKGKDVELRCDPISGHTALYWYRQSLGQGLEFLIYFQGNSAPDKSGLPSDRFSAERTGGSVSTLTIQRTQQEDSAVYLCASSLVGANTEAFFGQGTRLTVV.